This T cell receptor beta chain was found in a study of blood T cell repertoires in COVID-19. Across the whole study: The United States, Italy and Spain supplied acute and convalescent COVID-19 samples. T cells, B-cell-depleted T cells, or PBMCs supplied cDNA or gDNA.

There are 14 residues in the CDR3. Germline CDR1 is MDHEN and CDR2 is SYDVKM. V shed 7 bases and J shed 8 bases, with 18 bases lying between them. TCRdb keeps only in-frame clones here, not all; method: immunoSEQ multiplex PCR. The table shows around 250,000 clones, with around nine tenths occurring only once. The sequenced material came from peripheral blood. The J gene is TRBJ1-5, the V gene TRBV28; no reliable D call. The receptor was isolated from a woman in her forties who had recovered from COVID-19. The CDR3: CASTPHPGWEPQHF. Written as DNA, the CDR3 is TGTGCCAGCACCCCCCACCCCGGGTGGGAGCCCCAGCATTTT.